Following are 27 T cell receptor beta chains from one sample sequenced in a study of regulatory T cells in long-lasting Graves disease. Relying on iRepertoire HTBI primers and Arm-PCR of CDR3 regions, the team built TCR beta libraries. TCRdb reanalysed the multiplex PCR reads using MiXCR and keeps one entry per CDR3 protein. The sample carries roughly 410,000 distinct CDR3 sequences, about 15% recorded once. The time point denotes: newly diagnosed GD, antithyroid drugs for less than 3 months. From PBMCs, RNA was extracted and then used to make the TCR library. These data were also filed under a second study, of T cells in Graves' hyperthyroidism and ophthalmopathy.

The specimen was peripheral blood mononuclear cells (PBMCs), collected at new diagnosis, from a patient treated with antithyroid drugs. The source is a middle-aged woman with Graves disease.

The chain couples TRBV28 to TRBJ2-1; D possibly corresponds to TRBD2 (6 bases). The germline CDR1 and CDR2 sequences are MDHEN and SYDVKM. V was pared by 6 bases and J by 2 bases, with 14 bases between. The CDR3 is 15 residues long. Here the CDR3 reads CASRAGSGAYNEQFF. The DNA of the CDR3 is TGTGCCAGCAGGGCCGGGAGCGGAGCCTACAATGAGCAGTTCTTC.

The sample holds many counts of this clonotype. The chain couples TRBV2 to TRBJ2-7; TRBD1 aligns across 8 bases. CDR3 length: 15 amino acids. Unmatched junction bases numbered 4, after V lost 3 bases and J lost 0 bases. Germline V gene sequence: CDR1 SNHLY, CDR2 FYNNEI. This CDR3 is CASSERQGSSYEQYF. DNA of the CDR3: TGTGCCAGCAGTGAGCGACAGGGGAGCTCCTACGAGCAGTACTTC.

This clonotype was found many times. The chain has TRBV28 and TRBJ2-7, with TRBD1 matching 9 bases. Trimming cost V 6 bases and J 2 bases; bases outside gene matches: 8. Germline-derived CDR1 and CDR2 are MDHEN and SYDVKM. The CDR3 is made up of 15 amino acids. CDR3 loop: CASSSGRTGAYEQYF. The DNA of the CDR3 is TGTGCCAGCAGCAGTGGGAGGACAGGGGCCTACGAGCAGTACTTC. Together with reference TRBV28 and TRBJ2-7, the CDR3 gives the full variable domain: DVKVTQSSRYLVKRTGEKVFLECVQDMDHENMFWYRQDPGLGLRLIYFSYDVKMKEKGDIPEGYSVSREKKERFSLILESASTNQTSMYLCASSSGRTGAYEQYFGPGTRLTVT.

The chain is built from TRBV12-3 or TRBV12-4 and TRBJ2-7; D uncertain. This CDR3 is built from 13 residues. The ends were cut back, 7 bases at V and 7 bases at J, with 17 bases in the middle. In nucleotides, the CDR3 is TGTGCCAGCACCCCGGGCGAGGTGGGGGAGCAGTACTTC. This gives the protein CASTPGEVGEQYF.

This clonotype was counted at least ten times. The chain couples TRBV11-3 to TRBJ1-1; possible D gene TRBD1, 5 bases. V was shortened by 8 bases and J by 0 bases, with 7 bases between the two germline ends. The CDR3 extends over 12 amino acids. Germline assignment: CDR1 SGHNT and CDR2 YENEEA. The CDR3 bases are TGTGCCAGCGGGGGGATGAACACTGAAGCTTTCTTT. Amino acids: CASGGMNTEAFF. Full variable domain (remainder filled in from reference TRBV11-3 and TRBJ1-1): EAGVVQSPRYKIIEKKQPVAFWCNPISGHNTLYWYLQNLGQGPELLIRYENEEAVDDSQLPKDRFSAERLKGVDSTLKIQPAELGDSAVYLCASGGMNTEAFFGQGTRLTVV.

This clonotype was seen repeatedly, ten times or more. The rearrangement links TRBV14 to TRBJ2-1; D not certain. V was clipped by 0 bases and J by 1 base, with 10 bases between them. The CDR3 has 16 amino acids. Germline lookup yields CDR1 SGHDN and CDR2 FVKESK. The DNA for the CDR3 is TGTGCCAGCAGCCAAGAGGTGGGGTTGTCCTACAATGAGCAGTTCTTC. Protein sequence: CASSQEVGLSYNEQFF.

There are many counts of this clonotype. The chain uses TRBV12-5 and TRBJ1-2; D ambiguous. Trimming removed 6 bases from V and 4 bases from J, with 9 bases in between. The CDR3 is made up of 12 amino acids. Germline loops: CDR1 LGHNT, CDR2 FRNRAP. The CDR3 sequence is CASGPSSYGYTF. The CDR3 region has the DNA TGTGCTAGTGGCCCCAGCAGCTATGGCTACACCTTC. Based on the CDR3 plus reference TRBV12-5 and TRBJ1-2, the full variable domain is DARVTQTPRHKVTEMGQEVTMRCQPILGHNTVFWYRQTMMQGLELLAYFRNRAPLDDSGMPKDRFSAEMPDATLATLKIQPSEPRDSAVYFCASGPSSYGYTFGSGTRLTVV.

This clonotype was detected many times. The J gene is TRBJ2-1, the V gene TRBV2; TRBD2 matches at 8 bases. Looked up from germline, CDR1 is SNHLY and CDR2 is FYNNEI. CDR3 length: 15 residues. J was trimmed by 1 base and V by 6 bases; bases with no gene match: 5. Here the CDR3 reads CASRLSGTSYNEQFF. The CDR3 nucleotides read TGTGCCAGCAGACTTAGCGGGACATCCTACAATGAGCAGTTCTTC.

This clonotype came up a few times. A much larger clone differs from this one at a single base, so this may be a read error. The chain is built from TRBV20-1 and TRBJ2-7; D remains ambiguous. V lost 3 bases and J lost 7, with 22 bases in between. Germline CDR1 DFQATT, CDR2 SNEGSKA (reference sequence). The CDR3 sequence is 15 residues long. CDR3 residues: CSARVRPGPGNEQYF. The CDR3 DNA reads TGCAGTGCTAGGGTCCGTCCCGGACCTGGGAATGAGCAGTACTTC.

The chain recombines TRBV4-2 with TRBJ2-1, with 9 bases matching TRBD2. The V gene's germline CDR1 is LGHNA and CDR2 YNFKEQ. Trimming at V came to 3 bases and at J to 9 bases, leaving 9 bases not matched to a gene. The CDR3 runs 15 residues. The chain's CDR3 is CASSHLSGSRVEQFF. Here the CDR3 DNA reads TGTGCCAGCAGCCACCTTAGCGGGAGTAGGGTTGAGCAGTTCTTC.

This clonotype was observed many times. The V gene is TRBV3-1, the J gene TRBJ2-5; 10 bases are shared with TRBD2. CDR1 and CDR2 from the germline V gene are LGHDT and YNNKEL (reference sequence). CDR3 size: 16 residues. V shed 1 base, J shed 7 bases, and the junction held 9 bases outside the gene matches. CDR3 protein: CASSQAAGGPVGTQYF. CDR3 bases: TGTGCCAGCAGCCAAGCAGCGGGAGGGCCTGTGGGGACCCAGTACTTC.

The rearrangement joins TRBV6-1 to TRBJ1-1, with TRBD1 matching 9 bases. The germline gives CDR1 MNHNS, CDR2 SASEGT. The CDR3 runs to 15 residues. Trimming at V came to 4 bases and at J to 4 bases, leaving 7 bases not matched to a gene. The CDR3 sequence is CASSGRQGVSTEAFF. For the CDR3, the DNA is TGTGCCAGCAGTGGTCGACAGGGGGTGAGCACTGAAGCTTTCTTT.

This clonotype came up many times. The rearrangement joins TRBV12-3 or TRBV12-4 to TRBJ2-5; D may be TRBD1 (6 bases). This CDR3 contains 16 residues. V lost 5 bases and J 2 bases, leaving 18 bases between the germline ends. The CDR3 DNA reads TGTGCCAGCAGTCCAGGGGTGGGGGTGGGTCAAGAGACCCAGTACTTC. Amino acids: CASSPGVGVGQETQYF.

At least ten counts were recorded for this clonotype. This rearrangement joins TRBV28 to TRBJ1-5, with D possibly matching TRBD1 (5 bases). CDR3 length equals 15 residues. The V end was cut by 2 bases, the J end by 5 bases, with 13 bases between. Germline CDR1 reads MDHEN; CDR2 reads SYDVKM. CDR3 nucleotides: TGTGCCAGCAGTTTACGCGACAGAGAATATCAGCCCCAGCATTTT. It specifies CASSLRDREYQPQHF.

This clonotype was recorded many times. The rearrangement uses TRBV2 and TRBJ1-4; D ambiguous. V was clipped by 2 bases and J by 4 bases, with 11 bases between them. Per the germline V gene, CDR1 is SNHLY and CDR2 is FYNNEI. The CDR3 runs 15 residues. The CDR3, as DNA: TGTGCCAGCAGTGAACAGCTGCTGATTAATGAAAAACTGTTTTTT. The encoded protein is CASSEQLLINEKLFF.

This clonotype was picked up a small number of times. The gene calls are TRBV20-1 and TRBJ1-2; D call uncertain. Germline V gives CDR1 DFQATT, CDR2 SNEGSKA (reference sequence). Deletions cut 0 bases from V and 3 bases from J, with 14 bases between. The length of the CDR3 is 15 residues. Here the CDR3 DNA reads TGCAGTGCTAGAGATCGGCGGGGAGAAGACTATGGCTACACCTTC. It translates to CSARDRRGEDYGYTF.

This clonotype was observed at least ten times. The chain recombines TRBV11-1 with TRBJ2-1; the match to TRBD2 covers 9 bases. Germline loops: CDR1 SGHAT, CDR2 FQDESV (reference sequence). The CDR3 sequence is 14 residues long. Trimming cost V 3 bases and J 8 bases; bases outside gene matches: 5. CDR3 sequence reads: CASSFQGLADEQFF. The CDR3 DNA reads as TGTGCCAGCAGCTTTCAGGGACTAGCAGATGAGCAGTTCTTC.

The V and J genes are TRBV15 and TRBJ1-5; weak D call: TRBD1 (6 bases). Looked up from germline, CDR1 is LNHNV and CDR2 is YYDKDF (reference sequence). V lost 1 base, J lost 0 bases, and 10 bases lay in between. The CDR3 covers 16 residues. As DNA, the CDR3 is TGTGCCACCAGCAGAGTTGGACAGAATAGCAATCAGCCCCAGCATTTT. Protein: CATSRVGQNSNQPQHF.

In its sample, this clonotype was seen a few times. The chain carries TRBV7-8 and TRBJ2-7, with 16 positions matching TRBD2. Germline CDR1 is SGHVS and CDR2 is FQNEAQ. V trimming: 7 bases; J trimming: 3 bases; junction bases outside the gene matches: 9. The CDR3 sequence is 17 residues long. The CDR3 region is CASTVGLAGGPRYEQYF. For the CDR3, the DNA is TGTGCCAGCACCGTGGGACTAGCGGGAGGGCCGCGCTACGAGCAGTACTTC. Looking up the rest from reference TRBV7-8 and TRBJ2-7 gives the full variable domain: GAGVSQSPRYKVAKRGQDVALRCDPISGHVSLFWYQQALGQGPEFLTYFQNEAQLDKSGLPSDRFFAERPEGSVSTLKIQRTQQEDSAVYLCASTVGLAGGPRYEQYFGPGTRLTVT.

J is TRBJ1-6 and V is TRBV20-1, with 9 nucleotides matching TRBD1. Germline assignment: CDR1 DFQATT and CDR2 SNEGSKA (reference sequence). The CDR3 contains 15 residues. J gave up 9 bases and V 3 bases, and 9 bases lay outside the gene matches. The CDR3 spells CSARNAGQGTSPLHF. CDR3 sequence (DNA): TGCAGTGCTAGGAATGCGGGACAGGGTACTTCACCCCTCCACTTT.

The chain carries TRBV5-1 and TRBJ2-1; the D is unclear. The germline V gene has CDR1 SGHRS and CDR2 YFSETQ. Trimming shortened V by 3 bases and J by 5 bases, and 12 bases separated the two germline ends. The CDR3 consists of 14 residues. As DNA, the CDR3 is TGCGCCAGCAGCTCGGATTCTAACAACAATGAGCAGTTCTTC. Amino acids: CASSSDSNNNEQFF. The variable domain in full, with the rest retrieved from reference TRBV5-1 and TRBJ2-1, is KAGVTQTPRYLIKTRGQQVTLSCSPISGHRSVSWYQQTPGQGLQFLFEYFSETQRNKGNFPGRFSGRQFSNSRSEMNVSTLELGDSALYLCASSSDSNNNEQFFGPGTRLTVL.

This clonotype was picked up a small number of times. The V call is TRBV19, the J call TRBJ1-5; possible D gene TRBD1, 6 bases. V was clipped by 2 bases and J by 6 bases, with 11 bases between them. CDR1 is LNHDA, CDR2 SQIVND, per germline (reference sequence). The CDR3 spans 14 residues. The CDR3 DNA follows: TGTGCCAGTAGTATATCCGGGGGCGGTCAGCCCCAGCATTTT. It yields the protein CASSISGGGQPQHF.

Written as DNA, the CDR3 is TGTGCCAGCAGCGTCGGCGGGACAGGGGGCCACAATGAGCAGTTCTTC. Its protein is CASSVGGTGGHNEQFF. The chain has TRBV9 and TRBJ2-1, with 12 bases matching TRBD1. J was trimmed by 5 bases and V by 2 bases; bases with no gene match: 5. The CDR3 consists of 16 residues. Germline CDR1 is SGDLS and CDR2 is YYNGEE.

This clonotype was observed at least ten times. The rearrangement uses TRBV6-5 and TRBJ1-5; TRBD1 matches 7 bases. V was clipped by 0 bases and J by 0 bases; unmatched bases: 5. Germline V gives CDR1 MNHEY, CDR2 SVGAGI. The CDR3 length is 17 residues. The CDR3 loop is CASSYSGRGYSNQPQHF. The CDR3 DNA reads as TGTGCCAGCAGTTACTCGGGCAGGGGGTATAGCAATCAGCCCCAGCATTTT.

The table lists this clonotype with many counts. This chain's CDR3 is CASSFGGLRQETQYF. The DNA for the CDR3 is TGTGCCAGCAGCTTTGGGGGATTAAGGCAAGAGACCCAGTACTTC. J is TRBJ2-5 and V is TRBV7-9; D possibly uses TRBD1 or TRBD2 (5 bases each). Germline loops: CDR1 SEHNR, CDR2 FQNEAQ (reference sequence). The CDR3 totals 15 residues. Trimming pared 3 bases from V and 2 bases from J, leaving 13 bases between.

This clonotype was seen many times. The J gene is TRBJ2-1, the V gene TRBV27; 8 bases are shared with TRBD2. After removal of 6 bases from V and 7 bases from J, the junction contained 14 bases not matched to a gene. Germline V gives CDR1 MNHEY, CDR2 SMNVEV (reference sequence). The CDR3 totals 16 residues. The CDR3 reads CASSPGSGRPNNEQFF. The DNA for the CDR3 is TGTGCCAGCAGCCCAGGCAGCGGGAGACCGAATAATGAGCAGTTCTTC.

This clonotype was recorded many times. This chain uses TRBV7-2 with TRBJ2-1; 8 bases align to TRBD2. Looked up from germline, CDR1 is SGHTA and CDR2 is FQGNSA. With V trimmed by 2 bases and J by 16 bases, 19 bases remained unmatched. The CDR3 covers 16 residues. The CDR3 region is CASSLMGLGGAGESFF. CDR3 coding DNA: TGTGCCAGCAGCTTAATGGGGTTGGGGGGAGCGGGAGAATCATTCTTC.